These 6 T cell receptor beta chains share one sample of origin, sequenced in a study of T cells in localized non-small cell lung cancer. Profiled with immunoSEQ multiplex PCR; TCRdb holds only in-frame clones, not every one. The sample has over 70,000 clones, under 95% seen once; the top ten hold roughly 3.9%. Here the sequenced sample was PBMCs, taken before any cancer treatment. The source is a woman aged 40-69 years with stage II squamous cell lung carcinoma.

This clone was recorded only once. The chain uses TRBV29-1 and TRBJ1-5; possible D gene TRBD1, 5 bases. CDR3 length equals 15 residues. Germline V gives CDR1 SQVTM, CDR2 ANQGSEA. Trimming stripped 7 bases from V and 0 bases from J, with 16 bases between. CDR3 amino acids: CSASTGPYSNQPQHF. Here the CDR3 DNA reads TGCAGCGCCAGCACGGGGCCTTATAGCAATCAGCCCCAGCATTTT.

For the CDR3, the DNA is TGTGCCAGCAGCCCTAACACTGAAGCTTTCTTT. It specifies CASSPNTEAFF. V is TRBV6-4 and J is TRBJ1-1; D not certain. The CDR3 totals 11 residues. The germline gives CDR1 MRHNA, CDR2 SNTAGT. The germline V and J ends were trimmed by 6 bases and 2 bases, with 4 bases remaining between them.

This clone showed up just once. The V and J genes are TRBV19 and TRBJ1-5, with D perhaps matching TRBD1 (6 bases). The CDR3 sequence is 14 residues long. The V end was cut by 9 bases, the J end by 6 bases, with 18 bases between. The germline gives CDR1 LNHDA, CDR2 SQIVND (reference sequence). This CDR3 reads CASSRDTGSQPQHF. CDR3 in DNA: TGTGCCAGCAGCAGGGACACGGGGAGTCAGCCCCAGCATTTT.

The chain links TRBV4-1 to TRBJ2-6; the D gene is possibly TRBD1 (5 bases). Germline V gene data show CDR1 as MGHRA and CDR2 as YSYEKL. V was trimmed by 0 bases and J by 4 bases, leaving 10 bases between them. This CDR3 comprises 16 residues. The CDR3 loop reads CASSQDPGLGANVLTF. Here the CDR3 DNA reads TGCGCCAGCAGCCAAGACCCAGGGTTAGGGGCCAACGTCCTGACTTTC.

In this sample, this clone turned up once. The chain combines TRBV25-1 with TRBJ2-7; 10 bases are shared with TRBD1. Germline V CDR1 and CDR2: MGHDK, SYGVNS. This CDR3 region has 13 residues. Losses at the gene ends were 6 bases for V and 5 bases for J; bases not matched to a gene: 4. This chain's CDR3 is CASRTGGEDEQYF. The CDR3 nucleotides read TGTGCCAGCAGGACAGGGGGCGAAGACGAGCAGTACTTC.

The chain combines TRBV9 with TRBJ2-1, with 8 bases matching TRBD1. V gave up 3 bases and J gave up 14 bases; unmatched junction bases: 13. The germline V gene encodes CDR1 SGDLS and CDR2 YYNGEE. The CDR3 consists of 14 residues. The CDR3 bases are TGTGCCAGCAGCGCCGGACAGGGTGGATCCGGGGAGTTCTTC. Translation: CASSAGQGGSGEFF.